This T cell receptor beta chain is from a study of T cell responses to AZD1222 COVID-19 vaccine. The study, taken as a whole, reports: Clonal diversity was possibly underestimated, and the donors were mostly white British, with more females. Repertoires were obtained only post-peak T cell response.

Data came from immunoSEQ multiplex PCR; TCRdb stores just in-frame clones and leaves some out. The table lists about 150,000 clones, approximately 88% of them singletons. The CDR3 spans 13 residues. Germline-derived CDR1 and CDR2 are MNHEY and SVGAGI. V was trimmed by 7 bases and J by 6 bases, leaving 10 bases between them. About this clone: Its antigen is unknown.

This clonotype was obtained from an adult in good health. V and J are TRBV6-5 and TRBJ1-6; possible D gene TRBD1, 5 bases. The source was peripheral blood, collected on day 0 of AZD1222 vaccination. The CDR3 nucleotides are TGTGCCAGCAAGGGACGGCCTAATTCACCCCTCCACTTT. Its translation: CASKGRPNSPLHF.